Listed below are T cell receptor beta chains from one sample, sequenced in a study of tumor-infiltrating lymphocytes in oesophageal squamous cell carcinoma. TCRdb recomputed calls from the PCR reads with MiXCR, one row per CDR3 protein. The data show under 20,000 distinct CDR3 sequences, roughly two fifths seen once. The sequenced sample consisted of normal esophageal tissue next to the tumor. The source is a male donor with esophageal squamous cell carcinoma. Both conserved end residues are part of each CDR3. The order of the fields is clone size, V gene, D gene, CDR3 length, J gene, CDR3 DNA, CDR3 protein. D genes are given only for firm matches. Rows may omit the clone size; those that give it use once, few, many or a size class.

clone size: many; V gene: TRBV5-1; D gene: NA; CDR3 length: 17; J gene: TRBJ2-1; CDR3 DNA: TGCGCCAGCAGCTTGGTTCACGTGAGGAGCTCCTACAATGAGCAGTTCTTC; CDR3 protein: CASSLVHVRSSYNEQFF
clone size: once; V gene: TRBV24-1; D gene: NA; CDR3 length: 15; J gene: TRBJ2-7; CDR3 DNA: TGTGCCACCAGTGAAGAGGGTGAAGGTGACAACGAGCAGTACTTC; CDR3 protein: CATSEEGEGDNEQYF
clone size: many; V gene: TRBV19; D gene: TRBD1; CDR3 length: 16; J gene: TRBJ2-1; CDR3 DNA: TGTGCCAGTAGTTCAGCCGGGACAGGGGGATTCGGTGAGCAGTTCTTC; CDR3 protein: CASSSAGTGGFGEQFF
clone size: once; V gene: TRBV6-1; D gene: NA; CDR3 length: 15; J gene: TRBJ2-7; CDR3 DNA: TGTGCCAGCAGTGAAGTGGGGACTCTCTCCTACGAGCAGTACTTC; CDR3 protein: CASSEVGTLSYEQYF
clone size: large; V gene: TRBV7-8; D gene: TRBD1; CDR3 length: 15; J gene: TRBJ2-3; CDR3 DNA: TGTGCCAGCAGCGAGGGACAGGGCCGGACAGATACGCAGTATTTT; CDR3 protein: CASSEGQGRTDTQYF
clone size: few; V gene: TRBV20-1; D gene: NA; CDR3 length: 15; J gene: TRBJ1-1; CDR3 DNA: TGCAGTGCTAGAGTACCAGGGTTGGAGAGGACTGAAGCTTTCTTT; CDR3 protein: CSARVPGLERTEAFF
clone size: many; V gene: TRBV28; D gene: NA; CDR3 length: 14; J gene: TRBJ1-1; CDR3 DNA: TGTGCCAGCAGTTTAGAAAGGAGATCCACTGAAGCTTTCTTT; CDR3 protein: CASSLERRSTEAFF
clone size: many; V gene: TRBV7-2; D gene: TRBD2; CDR3 length: 16; J gene: TRBJ2-3; CDR3 DNA: TGTGCCAGCAGCTTTCTTAGCAGCGGGAGGGCAGATACGCAGTATTTT; CDR3 protein: CASSFLSSGRADTQYF
clone size: NA; V gene: TRBV7-2; D gene: TRBD1; CDR3 length: 14; J gene: TRBJ2-7; CDR3 DNA: TGTGCCAGCAGCTTGGACAGGTGGTACTACGAGCAGTACTTC; CDR3 protein: CASSLDRWYYEQYF
clone size: many; V gene: TRBV28; D gene: NA; CDR3 length: 15; J gene: TRBJ2-7; CDR3 DNA: TGTGCCAGTGGAGAAAATAACGGAGGAACCTACGAGCAGTACTTC; CDR3 protein: CASGENNGGTYEQYF
clone size: many; V gene: TRBV6-1; D gene: NA; CDR3 length: 16; J gene: TRBJ2-7; CDR3 DNA: TGTGCCAGCAGTGAATTGCAGGGAAAGAGGCGCTACGAGCAGTACTTC; CDR3 protein: CASSELQGKRRYEQYF
clone size: large; V gene: TRBV19; D gene: NA; CDR3 length: 14; J gene: TRBJ2-4; CDR3 DNA: TGTGCCAGTAGTATGAACGGGTTACAAAACATTCAGTACTTC; CDR3 protein: CASSMNGLQNIQYF
clone size: NA; V gene: TRBV28; D gene: NA; CDR3 length: 13; J gene: TRBJ2-3; CDR3 DNA: TGTGCCAGCAGTTTGTCTGATACAGATACGCAGTATTTT; CDR3 protein: CASSLSDTDTQYF
clone size: large; V gene: TRBV7-2; D gene: TRBD2; CDR3 length: 13; J gene: TRBJ2-5; CDR3 DNA: TGTGCCAGCAGCTTATTGCCGGGAGGAACCCAGTACTTC; CDR3 protein: CASSLLPGGTQYF
clone size: many; V gene: TRBV5-4; D gene: TRBD2; CDR3 length: 16; J gene: TRBJ2-3; CDR3 DNA: TGCGCCAGCAGCCGCGGGACTAGCGGGAGACGGGATACGCAGTATTTT; CDR3 protein: CASSRGTSGRRDTQYF
clone size: once; V gene: TRBV24-1; D gene: NA; CDR3 length: 14; J gene: TRBJ2-1; CDR3 DNA: TGTGCCACCAGTGACCATGGACAGTTTAATGAGCAGTTCTTC; CDR3 protein: CATSDHGQFNEQFF
clone size: few; V gene: TRBV7-2; D gene: TRBD2; CDR3 length: 16; J gene: TRBJ2-1; CDR3 DNA: TGTGCCAGCAGCTGGCGACTAGCAAGTAATCACAATGAGCAGTTCTTC; CDR3 protein: CASSWRLASNHNEQFF
clone size: once; V gene: TRBV7-9; D gene: TRBD2; CDR3 length: 14; J gene: TRBJ2-5; CDR3 DNA: TGTGCTAGCAGCACTCAAGCGGGAGTCGAGACCCAGTACTTC; CDR3 protein: CASSTQAGVETQYF
clone size: NA; V gene: TRBV6-1; D gene: NA; CDR3 length: 14; J gene: TRBJ2-5; CDR3 DNA: TGTGCCAGCAATGGGAGGATGGTCAAAGAGACCCAGTACTTC; CDR3 protein: CASNGRMVKETQYF
clone size: NA; V gene: TRBV7-4; D gene: TRBD2; CDR3 length: 18; J gene: TRBJ2-1; CDR3 DNA: TGTGCCAGCAGGATACTAGCGGGAGGGCCGAGCTCCTACAATGAGCAGTTCTTC; CDR3 protein: CASRILAGGPSSYNEQFF
clone size: many; V gene: TRBV28; D gene: NA; CDR3 length: 16; J gene: TRBJ2-7; CDR3 DNA: TGTGCCAGCAGCCCCCGGGCAGGGGTTATCTCCTACGAGCAGTACTTC; CDR3 protein: CASSPRAGVISYEQYF
clone size: NA; V gene: TRBV12-3/TRBV12-4; D gene: NA; CDR3 length: 11; J gene: TRBJ2-1; CDR3 DNA: TGTGCCAACAAAACGGGTAATGAGCAGTTCTTC; CDR3 protein: CANKTGNEQFF
clone size: NA; V gene: TRBV28; D gene: TRBD2; CDR3 length: 13; J gene: TRBJ2-1; CDR3 DNA: TGTGCCACCCGGGTAGCGGGACGTAATGAGCAGTTCTTC; CDR3 protein: CATRVAGRNEQFF
clone size: medium-sized; V gene: TRBV7-9; D gene: TRBD2; CDR3 length: 15; J gene: TRBJ2-1; CDR3 DNA: TGTGCCAGCAGCTCAAGCGGGGGGCTTTGGAATGAGCAGTTCTTC; CDR3 protein: CASSSSGGLWNEQFF
clone size: few; V gene: TRBV10-1; D gene: TRBD1; CDR3 length: 15; J gene: TRBJ1-6; CDR3 DNA: TGCGCCAGCAGTGAGTCTCTACAGGGGAATTCACCCCTCCACTTT; CDR3 protein: CASSESLQGNSPLHF
clone size: NA; V gene: TRBV28; D gene: NA; CDR3 length: 13; J gene: TRBJ1-4; CDR3 DNA: TGTGCCAGCAGTTTCGTCCGGAAGGGAAAACTGTTTTTT; CDR3 protein: CASSFVRKGKLFF
clone size: medium-sized; V gene: TRBV7-9; D gene: TRBD1; CDR3 length: 15; J gene: TRBJ2-1; CDR3 DNA: TGTGCCAGCAGCTACGGACAGGGGACCTACAATGAGCAGTTCTTC; CDR3 protein: CASSYGQGTYNEQFF
clone size: many; V gene: TRBV5-1; D gene: NA; CDR3 length: 14; J gene: TRBJ1-2; CDR3 DNA: TGCGCCAGCAGCATGTCCGGGACCGGCTATGGCTACACCTTC; CDR3 protein: CASSMSGTGYGYTF
clone size: many; V gene: TRBV6-6; D gene: TRBD1; CDR3 length: 16; J gene: TRBJ1-3; CDR3 DNA: TGTGCCAGCAGTTACTCGAGACAGGGGTCTGGAAACACCATATATTTT; CDR3 protein: CASSYSRQGSGNTIYF
clone size: NA; V gene: TRBV12-3/TRBV12-4; D gene: NA; CDR3 length: 14; J gene: TRBJ2-5; CDR3 DNA: TGTGCCAGCAGTGCCACAATCACCCAAGAGACCCAGTACTTC; CDR3 protein: CASSATITQETQYF
clone size: many; V gene: TRBV6-1; D gene: NA; CDR3 length: 16; J gene: TRBJ2-1; CDR3 DNA: TGTGCCAGCAGCCCGGGACGGAGGAGCTCCTACAATGAGCAGTTCTTC; CDR3 protein: CASSPGRRSSYNEQFF
clone size: NA; V gene: TRBV6-1; D gene: NA; CDR3 length: 17; J gene: TRBJ2-3; CDR3 DNA: TGTGCCAGCAGTGATAGAGGCGGCGGAGACCTCACAGATACGCAGTATTTT; CDR3 protein: CASSDRGGGDLTDTQYF
clone size: many; V gene: TRBV27; D gene: TRBD2; CDR3 length: 14; J gene: TRBJ2-4; CDR3 DNA: TGTGCCAGCAGCACAGCGGGAGGGCCAGGAATTCAGTACTTC; CDR3 protein: CASSTAGGPGIQYF